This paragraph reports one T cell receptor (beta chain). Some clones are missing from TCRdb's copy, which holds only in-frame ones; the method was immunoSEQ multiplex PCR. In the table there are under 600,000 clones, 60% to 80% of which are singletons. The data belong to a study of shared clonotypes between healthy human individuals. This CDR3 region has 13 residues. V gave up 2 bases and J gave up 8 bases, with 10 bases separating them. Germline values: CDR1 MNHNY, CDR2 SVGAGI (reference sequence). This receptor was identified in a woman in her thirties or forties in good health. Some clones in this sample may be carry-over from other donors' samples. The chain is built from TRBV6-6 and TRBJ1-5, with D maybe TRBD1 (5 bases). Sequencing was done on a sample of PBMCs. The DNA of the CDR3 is TGTGCCAGCAGTTACGGGCCCAGGGAGCCCCAGCATTTT. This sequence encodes CASSYGPREPQHF.